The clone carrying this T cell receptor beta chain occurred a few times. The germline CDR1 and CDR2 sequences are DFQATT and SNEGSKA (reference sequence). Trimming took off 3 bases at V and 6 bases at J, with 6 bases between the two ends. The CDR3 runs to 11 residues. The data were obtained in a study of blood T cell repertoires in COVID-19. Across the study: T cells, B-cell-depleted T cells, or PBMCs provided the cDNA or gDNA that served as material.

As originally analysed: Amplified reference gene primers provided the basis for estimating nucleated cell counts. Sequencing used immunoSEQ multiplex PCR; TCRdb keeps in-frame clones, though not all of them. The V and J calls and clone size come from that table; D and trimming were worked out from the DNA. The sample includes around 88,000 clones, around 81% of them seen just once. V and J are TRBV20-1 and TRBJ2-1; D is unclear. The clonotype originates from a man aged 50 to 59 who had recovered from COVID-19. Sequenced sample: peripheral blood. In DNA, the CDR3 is TGCAGTGCTAGGTTCGGCAATGAGCAGTTCTTC. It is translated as CSARFGNEQFF.